This TCR beta chain was profiled in a study of cytotoxic CD8 clonotypes in ibrutinib-treated CLL. Study as a whole: For this cohort, patients were about a dozen relapsed/refractory and about 14 treatment-naive, while 17 were IGHV unmutated. Investigators collected response samples after a median around 12 months of treatment, range 6 to 36.

With respect to this clone: No antigen is known for it.

Sequencing sought depths of 1 in 200,000 to 1 in 1 million T cells. Method: immunoSEQ multiplex PCR; TCRdb's copy keeps in-frame clones and lacks some. The data show about 200,000 clones, 70% seen once. Study conclusions and caveats: Higher clonality was seen at ibrutinib response and a return toward baseline at progression.

This TCR derives from a human donor with chronic lymphocytic leukemia. This specimen was PBMCs, taken after 12 months of ibrutinib treatment.

CDR3 in amino acids: CASSLASTGPEQYF. The CDR3 coding sequence is TGTGCCAGCAGCTTGGCCTCGACAGGGCCCGAGCAGTACTTC. V gene TRBV5-4 combines with J gene TRBJ2-7, with 7 nucleotides matching TRBD1. Trimming removed 0 bases from V and 6 bases from J; junction bases left unmatched: 6. The CDR3 has 14 residues. Germline loops: CDR1 SGHNT, CDR2 YYREEE (reference sequence).